This T cell receptor beta chain was recovered during a study of vaccination and CD4 T cells after COVID-19. The wider study: For post-vaccine samples, collection took place a median about 65 days after dose two, ranging from 14 to 241.

As for treatment: roughly ten-day PBMC culture with coronavirus spike peptide pools or control peptides (ViraFEST assay). A note on this clonotype: Antigen: not known.

The CDR3 covers 12 residues. The germline CDR1 and CDR2 sequences are DFQATT and SNEGSKA (reference sequence). Trimming stripped 4 bases from V and 6 bases from J, with 13 bases between. CD4+ T cells that had been cultured provided DNA sequenced with the Oncomine TCR Beta short-read assay. MiXCR, run by TCRdb on the PCR reads, gives a single entry per CDR3 protein. The sample holds tens of thousands of distinct CDR3 sequences, about 45% seen once. Sequenced input: CD4+ T cells from blood, cultured in vitro. This sequence originates from a human donor who had recovered from COVID-19. V and J are TRBV20-1 and TRBJ2-7; TRBD2 is a possible D gene (5 bases). CDR3 nucleotide sequence: TGCAGTGCTAAAGGAGGAAGTCTCGAGCAGTACTTC. Protein product: CSAKGGSLEQYF.